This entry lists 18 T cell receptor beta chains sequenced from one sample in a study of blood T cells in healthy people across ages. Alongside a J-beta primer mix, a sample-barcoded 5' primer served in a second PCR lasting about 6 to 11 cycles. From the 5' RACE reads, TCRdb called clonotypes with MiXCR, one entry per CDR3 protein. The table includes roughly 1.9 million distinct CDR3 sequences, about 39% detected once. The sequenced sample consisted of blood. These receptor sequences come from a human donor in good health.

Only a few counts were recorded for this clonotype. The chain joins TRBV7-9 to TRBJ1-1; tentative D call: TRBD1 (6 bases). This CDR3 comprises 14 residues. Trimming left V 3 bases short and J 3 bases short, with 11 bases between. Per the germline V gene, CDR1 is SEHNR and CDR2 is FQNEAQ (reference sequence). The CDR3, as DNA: TGTGCCAGCAGCTTGCCGACAGGCTACACTGAAGCTTTCTTT. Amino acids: CASSLPTGYTEAFF.

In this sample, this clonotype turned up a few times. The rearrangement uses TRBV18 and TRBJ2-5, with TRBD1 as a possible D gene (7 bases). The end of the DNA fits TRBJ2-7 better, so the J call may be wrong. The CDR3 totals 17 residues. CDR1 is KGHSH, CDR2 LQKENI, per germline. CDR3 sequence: CASSPEMPWQGGNEQYF. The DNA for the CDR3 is TGTGCCAGCTCACCAGAGATGCCGTGGCAGGGGGGTAACGAGCAGTACTTC.

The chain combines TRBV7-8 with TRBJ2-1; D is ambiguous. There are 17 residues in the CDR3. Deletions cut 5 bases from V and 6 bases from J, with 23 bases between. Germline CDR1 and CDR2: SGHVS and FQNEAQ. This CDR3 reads CASSTSGNRVVPNEQFF. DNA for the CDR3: TGTGCCAGCAGCACATCAGGCAATCGGGTGGTTCCCAATGAGCAGTTCTTC.

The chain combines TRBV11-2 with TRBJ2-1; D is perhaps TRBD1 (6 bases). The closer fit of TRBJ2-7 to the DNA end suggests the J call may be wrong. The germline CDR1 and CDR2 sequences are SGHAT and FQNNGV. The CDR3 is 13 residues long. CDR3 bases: TGTGCCAGCAGCTGGACAGTTTACAATGAGCAGTACTTC. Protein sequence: CASSWTVYNEQYF.

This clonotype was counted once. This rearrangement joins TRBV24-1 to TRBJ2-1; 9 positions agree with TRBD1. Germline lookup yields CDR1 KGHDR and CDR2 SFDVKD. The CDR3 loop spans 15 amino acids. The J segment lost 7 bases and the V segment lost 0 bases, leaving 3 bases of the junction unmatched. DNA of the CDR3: TGTGCCACCAGTGATTTGGGACAGGGGAGGAATGAGCAGTTCTTC. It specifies CATSDLGQGRNEQFF.

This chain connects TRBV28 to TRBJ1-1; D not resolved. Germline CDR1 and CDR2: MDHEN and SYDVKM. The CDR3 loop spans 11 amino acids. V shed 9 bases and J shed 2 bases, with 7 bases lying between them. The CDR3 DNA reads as TGTGCCAGTTATCTAAACACTGAAGCTTTCTTT. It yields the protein CASYLNTEAFF.

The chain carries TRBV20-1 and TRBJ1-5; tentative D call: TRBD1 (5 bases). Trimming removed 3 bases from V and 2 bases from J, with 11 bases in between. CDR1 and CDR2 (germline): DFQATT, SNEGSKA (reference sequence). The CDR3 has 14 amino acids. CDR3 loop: CSASRGYGNQPQHF. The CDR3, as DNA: TGCAGTGCTAGTCGGGGCTACGGCAATCAGCCCCAGCATTTT.

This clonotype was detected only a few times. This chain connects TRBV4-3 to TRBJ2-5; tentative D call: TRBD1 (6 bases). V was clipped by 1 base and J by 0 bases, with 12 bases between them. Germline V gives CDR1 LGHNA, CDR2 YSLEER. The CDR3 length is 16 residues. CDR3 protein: CASSQVGALYQETQYF. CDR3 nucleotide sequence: TGCGCCAGCAGCCAAGTGGGGGCGTTGTACCAAGAGACCCAGTACTTC.

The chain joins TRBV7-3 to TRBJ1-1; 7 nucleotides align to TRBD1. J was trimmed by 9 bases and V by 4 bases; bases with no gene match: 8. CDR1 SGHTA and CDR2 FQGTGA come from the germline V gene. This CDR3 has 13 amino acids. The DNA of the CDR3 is TGTGCCAGCAGCTCACCCGGGACAGACAAAGCTTTCTTT. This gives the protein CASSSPGTDKAFF.

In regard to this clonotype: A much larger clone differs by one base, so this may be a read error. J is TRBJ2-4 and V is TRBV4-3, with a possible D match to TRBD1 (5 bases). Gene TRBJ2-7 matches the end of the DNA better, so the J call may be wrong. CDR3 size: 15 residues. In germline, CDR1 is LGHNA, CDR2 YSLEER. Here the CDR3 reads CASSQISTGTYEQYF. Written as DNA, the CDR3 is TGCGCCAGCAGCCAAATATCAACAGGAACCTACGAGCAGTACTTC.

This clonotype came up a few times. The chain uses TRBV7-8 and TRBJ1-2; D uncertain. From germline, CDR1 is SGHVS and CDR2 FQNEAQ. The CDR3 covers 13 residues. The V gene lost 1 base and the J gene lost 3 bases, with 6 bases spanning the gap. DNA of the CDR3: TGTGCCAGCAGCTTAGAGGAGGACTATGGCTACACCTTC. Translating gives CASSLEEDYGYTF.

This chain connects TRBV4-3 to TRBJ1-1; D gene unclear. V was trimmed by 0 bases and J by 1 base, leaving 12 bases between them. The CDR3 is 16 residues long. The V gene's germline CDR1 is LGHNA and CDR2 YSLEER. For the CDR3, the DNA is TGCGCCAGCAGCCAAGAATTCAGTTTTCAGAACACTGAAGCTTTCTTT. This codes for CASSQEFSFQNTEAFF.

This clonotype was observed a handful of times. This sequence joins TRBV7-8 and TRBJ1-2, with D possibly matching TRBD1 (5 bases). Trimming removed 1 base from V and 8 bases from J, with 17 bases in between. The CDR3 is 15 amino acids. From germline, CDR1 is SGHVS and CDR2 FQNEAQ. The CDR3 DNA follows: TGTGCCAGCAGCTTAGGCACGGGGGTCGTCCGGGGCTACACCTTC. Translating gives CASSLGTGVVRGYTF.

DNA for the CDR3: TGCGCCAGCAGGGAACCCGGGACACCGAACACTGAAGCTTTCTTT. Protein product: CASREPGTPNTEAFF. The genes are TRBV5-1 and TRBJ1-1, with a weak D call TRBD1 (6 bases). Germline V gene lookup returns CDR1 SGHRS and CDR2 YFSETQ. The CDR3 totals 15 residues. V was cut by 5 bases and J by 1 base, with 15 bases left in between.

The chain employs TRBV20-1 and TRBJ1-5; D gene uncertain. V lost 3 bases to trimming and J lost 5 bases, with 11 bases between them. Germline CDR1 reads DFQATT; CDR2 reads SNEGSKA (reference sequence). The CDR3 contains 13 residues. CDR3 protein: CSASPSEDQPQHF. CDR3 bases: TGCAGTGCTAGCCCGTCCGAGGATCAGCCCCAGCATTTT.

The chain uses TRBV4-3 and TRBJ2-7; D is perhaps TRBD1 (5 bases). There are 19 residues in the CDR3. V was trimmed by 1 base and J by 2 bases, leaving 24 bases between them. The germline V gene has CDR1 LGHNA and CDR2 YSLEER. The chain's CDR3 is CASSQAHLIRAGRPYEQYF. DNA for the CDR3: TGCGCCAGCAGCCAAGCTCATCTAATTCGGGCAGGGCGTCCCTACGAGCAGTACTTC.

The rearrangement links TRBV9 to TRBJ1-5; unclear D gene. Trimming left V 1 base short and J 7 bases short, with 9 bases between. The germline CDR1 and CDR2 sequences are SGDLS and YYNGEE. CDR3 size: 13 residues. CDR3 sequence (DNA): TGTGCCAGCAGCGTATTACCAGGACAGCCCCAGCATTTT. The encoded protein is CASSVLPGQPQHF. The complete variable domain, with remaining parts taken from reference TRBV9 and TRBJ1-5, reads DSGVTQTPKHLITATGQRVTLRCSPRSGDLSVYWYQQSLDQGLQFLIQYYNGEERAKGNILERFSAQQFPDLHSELNLSSLELGDSALYFCASSVLPGQPQHFGDGTRLSIL.

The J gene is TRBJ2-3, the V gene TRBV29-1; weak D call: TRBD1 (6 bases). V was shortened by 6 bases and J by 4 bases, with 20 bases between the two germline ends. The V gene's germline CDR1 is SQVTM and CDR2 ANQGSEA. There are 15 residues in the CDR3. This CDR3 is CSVDHRALGADTQYF. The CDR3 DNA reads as TGCAGCGTCGATCACAGGGCTTTGGGTGCAGATACGCAGTATTTT.